This TCR beta chain was identified during a study of Ad26.COV2.S vaccination and SARS-CoV-2 variants. As for the study in general: Among those in the COV1001 Ad26.COV2.S trial arm was the donor. Regarding the study as a whole: People who got the vaccine or the placebo had similar non-spike TCR breadth. Once vaccination had occurred, spike-specific CD8+ and CD4+ T cell responses reportedly showed substantial breadth.

Of note for this clone: The target antigen is unknown.

Treatment of the sample: 15 to 20 received Ad26.COV2.S at low or high dose, single or two shots; 5 received placebo; per-sample allocation not given. The study sampled participants on day 63 after the first vaccine or placebo injection. The assay was immunoSEQ multiplex PCR, and TCRdb's table has in-frame clones only and misses some. The profile covers about 240,000 clones, with approximately 90% appearing a single time and about 10% taken by the ten largest. Trimming stripped 5 bases from V and 0 bases from J, with 13 bases between. The CDR3 has 15 amino acids. Germline V gene sequence: CDR1 LNHDA, CDR2 SQIVND (reference sequence).

The source is a person between 18 and 65 years old who received the Ad26.COV2.S COVID-19 vaccine or a placebo. Material: peripheral blood, obtained in a trial of Ad26.COV2.S vaccine versus placebo. The chain joins TRBV19 to TRBJ1-1; possible D gene TRBD1, 5 bases. CDR3 sequence reads: CASSPSTAMNTEAFF. DNA of the CDR3: TGTGCCAGTAGTCCGTCGACAGCCATGAACACTGAAGCTTTCTTT. The variable domain in full, completed from reference TRBV19 and TRBJ1-1, reads DGGITQSPKYLFRKEGQNVTLSCEQNLNHDAMYWYRQDPGQGLRLIYYSQIVNDFQKGDIAEGYSVSREKKESFPLTVTSAQKNPTAFYLCASSPSTAMNTEAFFGQGTRLTVV.